These 14 T cell receptor beta chains share one sample of origin, sequenced in a study of blood T cells in healthy people across ages. It was with a sample-barcoded 5' primer and a J-beta primer mix that a second PCR of about 7 to 12 cycles was run. TCRdb fed the 5' RACE reads into MiXCR, producing one record per CDR3 protein. Of about 650,000 distinct CDR3 sequences in the sample, approximately 29% were seen once. What was sequenced was blood. Every receptor here comes from an elderly woman in good health.

This clonotype came up many times. This chain links TRBV20-1 with TRBJ2-5; D is possibly TRBD1 (6 bases). This CDR3 spans 13 amino acids. Trimming took off 3 bases at V and 2 bases at J, with 10 bases between the two ends. Germline V lookup: CDR1 DFQATT, CDR2 SNEGSKA (reference sequence). The CDR3 DNA reads TGCAGTGCTAGTTTCCAGGGGCAAGAGACCCAGTACTTC. This translates into CSASFQGQETQYF.

This clonotype has just a few counts. The chain is built from TRBV30 and TRBJ2-5; D remains ambiguous. This CDR3 spans 12 amino acids. Germline assignment: CDR1 GTSNPN and CDR2 SVGIG (reference sequence). V gave up 0 bases and J gave up 4 bases, with 6 bases separating them. The CDR3 DNA sequence: TGTGCCTGGAGTGTACTTTCAGAGACCCAGTACTTC. This translates into CAWSVLSETQYF.

The gene calls are TRBV29-1 and TRBJ2-7; TRBD1 is a possible D gene (5 bases). The length of the CDR3 is 13 residues. Germline V gene sequence: CDR1 SQVTM, CDR2 ANQGSEA. Trimming shortened V by 0 bases and J by 3 bases, and 9 bases separated the two germline ends. The CDR3 loop is CSVEDDGHYEQYF. CDR3 bases: TGCAGCGTTGAAGATGACGGACACTACGAGCAGTACTTC.

The chain employs TRBV10-3 and TRBJ1-4; 8 nucleotides agree with TRBD1. After removal of 0 bases from V and 2 bases from J, the junction contained 11 bases not matched to a gene. The CDR3 is made up of 19 amino acids. The germline V gene has CDR1 ENHRY and CDR2 SYGVKD. In DNA, the CDR3 is TGTGCCATCAGTGAGTCTCTTGGCAGGGGGCGCGTCACTAATGAAAAACTGTTTTTT. It translates to CAISESLGRGRVTNEKLFF.

This clonotype appeared many times. The V gene is TRBV11-1, the J gene TRBJ2-7; D is possibly TRBD1 or TRBD2 (5 bases each). The CDR3 has 15 residues. The V and J ends lost 5 bases and 5 bases respectively, with 19 bases between them. Germline V gives CDR1 SGHAT, CDR2 FQDESV (reference sequence). CDR3 sequence: CASSPRTLARDEQYF. CDR3 bases: TGTGCCAGCAGCCCTAGGACACTCGCGAGGGACGAGCAGTACTTC.

As to this clonotype: A much larger clone lies one base from this, so it may be a read error. V gene TRBV6-1 combines with J gene TRBJ1-2; D call uncertain. From germline, CDR1 is MNHNS and CDR2 SASEGT. This CDR3 region has 15 residues. The CDR3 protein is CASKVGSSTNHGYTF. In DNA form, the CDR3 reads TGTGCCAGCAAAGTGGGTTCTAGCACTAACCATGGCTACACCTTC.

This sequence joins TRBV30 and TRBJ2-1; D is undetermined. Germline V gene sequence: CDR1 GTSNPN, CDR2 SVGIG (reference sequence). V was trimmed by 0 bases and J by 7 bases, leaving 16 bases between them. The CDR3 sequence is 15 residues long. The DNA for the CDR3 is TGTGCCTGGAGTGTACTCGGAGCCACCACGAATGAGCAGTTCTTC. It is translated as CAWSVLGATTNEQFF.

This clonotype was seen many times. The chain combines TRBV7-2 with TRBJ2-1; D is unresolved. This CDR3 contains 13 residues. V shed 0 bases and J shed 13 bases, with 13 bases lying between them. CDR1 is SGHTA and CDR2 is FQGNSA in the germline V gene. The CDR3, as DNA: TGTGCCAGCAGCTTAGCGCCGAGGACGGAACAGTTCTTC. As protein: CASSLAPRTEQFF.

Comment on this clonotype: A much larger clone is a single base away; this may be a read error. The CDR3 protein is CASVPGPNEQFF. CDR3 bases: TGTGCCAGTGTACCGGGTCCCAATGAGCAGTTCTTC. This chain connects TRBV12-3 or TRBV12-4 to TRBJ2-1; no reliable D call. This CDR3 is built from 12 residues. The ends were cut back, 9 bases at V and 6 bases at J, with 12 bases in the middle.

Concerning this clonotype: The junction shows a germline mismatch at one end, possibly a read error. Written as DNA, the CDR3 is TGTGTCAGCAGCCTAAAGGGGGCGCATAATTCACCCCTCCACTTT. It yields the protein CVSSLKGAHNSPLHF. The chain links TRBV14 to TRBJ1-6, with 7 bases that match TRBD1. The CDR3 is made up of 15 amino acids. Germline V gene sequence: CDR1 SGHDN, CDR2 FVKESK.

To note about this clonotype: Mismatch with germline at one junction end may stem from a read error. The chain employs TRBV15 and TRBJ2-4; D gene ambiguous. The end of the DNA aligns better with TRBJ2-5, so the J call may be wrong. Germline CDR1 LNHNV, CDR2 YYDKDF (reference sequence). This CDR3 region has 14 residues. CDR3 residues: CATSRPPLRETQYF. The CDR3, as DNA: TGCGCCACCAGTAGACCCCCGTTGAGAGAGACCCAGTACTTC.

This clonotype appeared once. The rearrangement joins TRBV20-1 to TRBJ1-6; the D is unclear. The CDR3 runs to 14 residues. V dropped 3 bases and J dropped 7 bases, with 13 bases sitting between them. Germline CDR1 and CDR2: DFQATT and SNEGSKA (reference sequence). This CDR3 is CSASEFDLNSPLHF. In nucleotides, the CDR3 is TGCAGTGCTAGTGAATTCGACCTAAATTCACCCCTCCACTTT.

The rearrangement links TRBV5-6 to TRBJ2-3; 7 bases agree with TRBD2. V dropped 5 bases and J dropped 4; count of bases not matched to a gene: 4. This CDR3 is 13 amino acids long. The germline V gene encodes CDR1 SGHDT and CDR2 YYEEEE. In nucleotides, the CDR3 is TGTGCCAGCAGTCGGACTAGAGCAGATACGCAGTATTTT. Translating gives CASSRTRADTQYF.

The J gene is TRBJ1-5, the V gene TRBV12-5; the D gene is possibly TRBD1 (5 bases). Deletions cut 2 bases from V and 2 bases from J, with 13 bases between. In germline, CDR1 is LGHNT, CDR2 FRNRAP. This CDR3 is 16 amino acids long. In nucleotides, the CDR3 is TGTGCTAGTGGTTTGCCGAAGGGGTCGGGCAATCAGCCCCAGCATTTT. Amino acids: CASGLPKGSGNQPQHF.